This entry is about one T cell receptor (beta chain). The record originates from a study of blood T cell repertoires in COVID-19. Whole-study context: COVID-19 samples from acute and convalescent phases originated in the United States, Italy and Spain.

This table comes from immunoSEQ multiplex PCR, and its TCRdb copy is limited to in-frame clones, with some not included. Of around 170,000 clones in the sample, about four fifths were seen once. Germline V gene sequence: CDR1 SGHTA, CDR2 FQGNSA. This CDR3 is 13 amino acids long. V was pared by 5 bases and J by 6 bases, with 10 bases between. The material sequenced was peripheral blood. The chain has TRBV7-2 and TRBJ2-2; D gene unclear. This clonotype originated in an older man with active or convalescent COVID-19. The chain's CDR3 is CASSRQSPGELFF. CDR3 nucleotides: TGTGCCAGCAGCAGACAATCCCCCGGGGAGCTGTTTTTT.